The T cell receptor beta chain under discussion was sequenced for a study of tissue T cells after allogeneic stem cell transplantation. Points from the study as a whole: Motif-based clustering found tissue-specific repertoire signatures shared across patients, though few clones were shared. Only a limited share of tissue TCRs appeared in blood or spleen. Which tissue TCRs were alloreactive or antigen-specific was not determined. Some clones might be persisting host cells. TCR repertoires tracked anatomic similarity, regardless of disease or transplant status.

Germline lookup yields CDR1 FNHDT and CDR2 SITEND (reference sequence). This CDR3 spans 17 amino acids. V lost 4 bases and J lost 0; bases outside the gene matches: 7. The time point here: mouse harvest day 7 after allogeneic transplant. Mouse grafts combined 10^7 T-cell-depleted bone marrow cells with 10^6 splenic CD5+ T cells. Sequencing used immunoSEQ multiplex PCR; TCRdb keeps in-frame clones, though not all of them. The table records thousands of clones, approximately 60% of them present only once. Of note for this clone: The antigen is not known. These gene names are mouse names. Read data end 1 residue before the CDR3 end; the end is taken from the germline J gene.

The chain joins TRBV19 to TRBJ2-1; 10 bases are shared with TRBD2. Sequencing was done on a sample of spleen. The TCR originated in a female BALB/c mouse given C57BL/6 T cells with graft-versus-host disease after an allogeneic hematopoietic cell transplant. CDR3 residues: CASSLPGLGNNYAEQFF. The DNA read from the CDR3 is TGTGCCAGCAGTCTCCCGGGACTGGGGAATAACTATGCTGAGCAGTTC.